This entry lists 8 T cell receptor beta chains sequenced from one sample in a study of blood T cell repertoires in COVID-19. Clones were read by immunoSEQ multiplex PCR, and TCRdb kept only the in-frame ones, dropping some. Counted here are about 300,000 clones, about 82% occurring once; the ten biggest clones make up 1.5% to 2%. Material: peripheral blood. These receptors all come from a woman aged 45-65 years with acute or convalescent COVID-19.

This chain links TRBV7-3 with TRBJ1-1, with 8 positions matching TRBD1. Germline V lookup: CDR1 SGHTA, CDR2 FQGTGA. With 3 bases clipped from V and 5 bases from J, the junction kept 14 bases outside the gene matches. The CDR3 has 17 residues. CDR3: CASSLLGQGNVRTEAFF. In nucleotides, the CDR3 is TGTGCCAGCAGCTTGCTTGGACAGGGTAACGTGAGAACTGAAGCTTTCTTT.

This clone has just one count. V and J are TRBV5-4 and TRBJ2-7; TRBD2 matches at 7 bases. V lost 5 bases to trimming and J lost 0 bases; unmatched junction nucleotides: 8. CDR3 length: 15 residues. CDR1 and CDR2 from the germline V gene are SGHNT and YYREEE (reference sequence). CDR3 sequence (DNA): TGTGCCAGCAGTTCCGCGACTAGCAGCTCCTACGAGCAGTACTTC. Its translation is CASSSATSSSYEQYF.

V gene TRBV6-5 combines with J gene TRBJ2-1, with 7 nucleotides matching TRBD1. Per the germline V gene, CDR1 is MNHEY and CDR2 is SVGAGI. CDR3 length: 14 residues. The V gene end was trimmed by 2 bases and the J gene end by 4 bases; junction bases not matched to a gene: 2. In nucleotides, the CDR3 is TGTGCCAGCAGTTACAGCAGGGGGTACAATGAGCAGTTCTTC. Translating it yields CASSYSRGYNEQFF.

The chain employs TRBV28 and TRBJ1-5; the D gene is possibly TRBD1 (6 bases). Trimming shortened V by 7 bases and J by 1 base, and 14 bases separated the two germline ends. Looked up from germline, CDR1 is MDHEN and CDR2 is SYDVKM. The CDR3 runs to 15 residues. CDR3 region: CASNWAGESNQPQHF. CDR3 sequence (DNA): TGTGCCAGCAATTGGGCAGGGGAGAGCAATCAGCCCCAGCATTTT.

The chain combines TRBV21-1 with TRBJ2-1; whether TRBD2, the table's D call, matches the DNA was not checked. TRBV21-1 is given as a pseudogene. The CDR3 contains 15 residues. In DNA form, the CDR3 reads TGTGCCAGCAGGACTAGCGCGTGCTCCTACAATGAGCAGTTCTTC. This gives the protein CASRTSACSYNEQFF.

CDR3 nucleotide sequence: TGTGCCAGCAGTCGAAGCGGGGGCTCCTACAATGAGCAGTTCTTC. The encoded protein is CASSRSGGSYNEQFF. This sequence joins TRBV27 and TRBJ2-1; 8 nucleotides line up with TRBD2. This CDR3 contains 15 residues. The J segment lost 0 bases and the V segment lost 5 bases, leaving 3 bases of the junction unmatched. CDR1 is MNHEY, CDR2 SMNVEV, per germline (reference sequence).

In this sample, this clone turned up a few times. The chain is built from TRBV5-1 and TRBJ1-3; 7 positions match TRBD1. Germline CDR1 SGHRS, CDR2 YFSETQ. The CDR3 covers 15 residues. J was trimmed by 3 bases and V by 5 bases; bases with no gene match: 8. The CDR3 region is CASRPGGTVGNTIYF. DNA of the CDR3: TGCGCCAGCAGACCGGGAGGGACAGTTGGAAACACCATATATTTT.

This rearrangement joins TRBV7-2 to TRBJ2-4; 14 positions agree with TRBD2. The germline V gene has CDR1 SGHTA and CDR2 FQGNSA. V trimming: 5 bases; J trimming: 3 bases; junction bases outside the gene matches: 9. The CDR3 runs 18 residues. DNA of the CDR3: TGTGCCAGCAGCACCCCGCCGGGACTAGCGGGGGTCAAAAACATTCAGTACTTC. It specifies CASSTPPGLAGVKNIQYF.